This T cell receptor beta chain was found in a study of control samples from healthy donors and cancer patients. Measured with immunoSEQ multiplex PCR; TCRdb has only the in-frame clones, and not every one. The sample consists of 120,000 to 150,000 clones, less than 95% of them appearing once. This CDR3 has 15 amino acids. The V end lost 3 bases, the J end lost 7 bases, and 16 bases lay between the germline ends. Germline CDR1 and CDR2: LNHNV and YYDKDF (reference sequence). The sequenced sample was blood. This receptor was obtained from a man aged 18 to 30 in good health. The genes are TRBV15 and TRBJ1-5; D is perhaps TRBD1 (5 bases). The CDR3 here is CATSRENPRVQPQHF. The CDR3 DNA sequence: TGTGCCACCAGCAGGGAAAACCCCAGGGTCCAGCCCCAGCATTTT.